This T cell receptor beta chain appears in the sequencing data of a study of CD8 T cells in ankylosing spondylitis. Findings and limits, study-wide: Significant enrichment of disease-linked clones was reported in matched ankylosing spondylitis synovial fluid. Blood from ankylosing spondylitis patients appeared to carry a characteristic roughly 8-variant TCR beta motif.

The CDR3 is made up of 14 amino acids. Trimming pared 1 base from V and 4 bases from J, leaving 11 bases between. Per the germline V gene, CDR1 is DFQATT and CDR2 is SNEGSKA (reference sequence). Remarks on this clonotype: What it recognizes is unknown.

The authors made TCR beta libraries by quantitative 5'-RACE with molecular barcodes. MiXCR, applied by TCRdb to the 5' RACE reads, yields one record per CDR3 protein. The sample has about 450,000 distinct CDR3 sequences; approximately 26% are singletons. Sequenced sample: blood, either unsorted or a sorted T cell fraction (not recorded which). This receptor was taken from a male donor with ankylosing spondylitis. The chain is built from TRBV20-1 and TRBJ1-5; D not certain. The CDR3 protein is CSARGDISNQPQHF. As DNA, the CDR3 is TGCAGTGCTAGAGGTGACATTTCAAATCAGCCCCAGCATTTT.